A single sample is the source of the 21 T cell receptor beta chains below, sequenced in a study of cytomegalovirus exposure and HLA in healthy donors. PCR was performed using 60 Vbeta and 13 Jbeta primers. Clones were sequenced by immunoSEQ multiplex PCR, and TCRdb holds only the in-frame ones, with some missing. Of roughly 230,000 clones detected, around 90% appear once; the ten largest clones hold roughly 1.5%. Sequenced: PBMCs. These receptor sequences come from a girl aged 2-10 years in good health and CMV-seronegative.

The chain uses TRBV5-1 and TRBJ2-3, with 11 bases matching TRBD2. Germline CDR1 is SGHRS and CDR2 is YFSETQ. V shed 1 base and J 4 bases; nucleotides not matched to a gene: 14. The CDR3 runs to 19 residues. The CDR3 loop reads CASSLFGGLAGGGADTQYF. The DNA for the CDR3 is TGCGCCAGCAGCTTGTTCGGCGGCTTAGCGGGAGGGGGTGCAGATACGCAGTATTTT.

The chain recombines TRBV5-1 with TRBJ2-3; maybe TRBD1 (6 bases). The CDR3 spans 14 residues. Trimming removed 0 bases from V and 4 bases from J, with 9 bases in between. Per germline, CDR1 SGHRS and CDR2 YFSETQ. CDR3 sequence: CASSLDRAADTQYF. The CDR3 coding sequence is TGCGCCAGCAGCTTGGACAGGGCCGCAGATACGCAGTATTTT.

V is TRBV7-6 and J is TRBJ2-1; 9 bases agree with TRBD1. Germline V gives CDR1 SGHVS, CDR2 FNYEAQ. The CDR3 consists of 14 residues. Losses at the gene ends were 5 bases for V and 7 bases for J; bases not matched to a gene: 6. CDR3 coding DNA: TGTGCCAGCAGCACATGGACAGGGGAAAATGAGCAGTTCTTC. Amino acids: CASSTWTGENEQFF.

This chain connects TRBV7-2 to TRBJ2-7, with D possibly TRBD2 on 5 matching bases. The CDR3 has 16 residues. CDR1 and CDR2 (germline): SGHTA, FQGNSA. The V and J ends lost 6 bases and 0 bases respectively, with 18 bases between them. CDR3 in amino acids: CASSSRTGKSSYEQYF. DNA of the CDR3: TGTGCCAGCAGTTCTCGGACGGGGAAGAGCTCCTACGAGCAGTACTTC.

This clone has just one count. This CDR3 reads CASSLARVAGANVLTF. DNA of the CDR3: TGCGCCAGCAGCTTGGCCAGGGTGGCAGGGGCCAACGTCCTGACTTTC. The chain joins TRBV5-1 to TRBJ2-6; maybe TRBD1 (5 bases). The CDR3 sequence is 16 residues long. The germline CDR1 and CDR2 sequences are SGHRS and YFSETQ. The germline V and J ends were trimmed by 0 bases and 4 bases, with 11 bases remaining between them.

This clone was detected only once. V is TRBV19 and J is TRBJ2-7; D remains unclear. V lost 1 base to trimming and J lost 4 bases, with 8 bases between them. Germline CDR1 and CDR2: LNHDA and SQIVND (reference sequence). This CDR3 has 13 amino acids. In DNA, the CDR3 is TGTGCCAGTAGTATAGGAGCAGCGTACGAGCAGTACTTC. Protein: CASSIGAAYEQYF.

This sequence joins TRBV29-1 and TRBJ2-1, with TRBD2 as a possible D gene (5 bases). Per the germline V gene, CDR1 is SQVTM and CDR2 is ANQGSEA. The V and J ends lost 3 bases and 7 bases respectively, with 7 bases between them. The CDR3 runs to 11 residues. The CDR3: CSVDSENEQFF. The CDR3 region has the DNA TGCAGCGTTGATAGCGAGAATGAGCAGTTCTTC.

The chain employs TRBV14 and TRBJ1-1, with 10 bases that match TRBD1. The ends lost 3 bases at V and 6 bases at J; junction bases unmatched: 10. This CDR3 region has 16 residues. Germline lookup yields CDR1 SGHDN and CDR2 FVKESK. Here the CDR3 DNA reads TGTGCCAGCAGCCACCGATTGACAGGGGGCATATCTGAAGCTTTCTTT. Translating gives CASSHRLTGGISEAFF.

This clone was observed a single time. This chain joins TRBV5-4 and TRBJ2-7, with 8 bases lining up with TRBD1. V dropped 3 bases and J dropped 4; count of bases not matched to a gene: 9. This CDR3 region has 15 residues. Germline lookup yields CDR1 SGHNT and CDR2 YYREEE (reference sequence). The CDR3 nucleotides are TGTGCCAGCAGCTCCCCGAGGGACAGGATGTACGAGCAGTACTTC. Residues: CASSSPRDRMYEQYF.

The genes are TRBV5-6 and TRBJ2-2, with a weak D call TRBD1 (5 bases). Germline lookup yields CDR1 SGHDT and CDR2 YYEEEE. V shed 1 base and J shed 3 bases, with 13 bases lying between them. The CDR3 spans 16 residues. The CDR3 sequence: CASSLLDSYYTGELFF. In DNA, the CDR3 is TGTGCCAGCAGCTTGCTTGACAGCTACTACACCGGGGAGCTGTTTTTT. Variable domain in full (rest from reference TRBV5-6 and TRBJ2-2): DAGVTQSPTHLIKTRGQQVTLRCSPKSGHDTVSWYQQALGQGPQFIFQYYEEEERQRGNFPDRFSGHQFPNYSSELNVNALLLGDSALYLCASSLLDSYYTGELFFGEGSRLTVL.

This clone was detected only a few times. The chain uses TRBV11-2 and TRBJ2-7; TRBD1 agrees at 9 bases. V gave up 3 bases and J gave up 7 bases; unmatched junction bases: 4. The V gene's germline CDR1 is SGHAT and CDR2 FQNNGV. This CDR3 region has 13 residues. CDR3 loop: CASSLDRGWEQYF. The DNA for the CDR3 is TGTGCCAGCAGCTTGGACAGGGGTTGGGAGCAGTACTTC.

CDR3 bases: TGCAGCGTTGAGGGACTAGCGGGGTCCTACGAGCAGTACTTC. Encoded protein: CSVEGLAGSYEQYF. This chain links TRBV29-1 with TRBJ2-7; TRBD2 agrees at 13 bases. Germline CDR1 SQVTM, CDR2 ANQGSEA. This CDR3 has 14 residues. With V trimmed by 3 bases and J by 1 base, 0 bases remained unmatched.

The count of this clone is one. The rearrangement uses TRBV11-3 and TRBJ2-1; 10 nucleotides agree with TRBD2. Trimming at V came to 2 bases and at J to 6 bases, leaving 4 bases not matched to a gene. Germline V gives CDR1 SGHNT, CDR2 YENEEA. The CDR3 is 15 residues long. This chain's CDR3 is CASSLRLAGANEQFF. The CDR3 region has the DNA TGTGCCAGCAGCTTAAGGCTAGCGGGAGCCAATGAGCAGTTCTTC.

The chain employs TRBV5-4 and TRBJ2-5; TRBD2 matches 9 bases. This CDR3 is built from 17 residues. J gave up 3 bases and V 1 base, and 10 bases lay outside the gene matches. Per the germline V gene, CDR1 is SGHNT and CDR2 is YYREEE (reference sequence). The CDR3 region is CASSLYPSGNPEETQYF. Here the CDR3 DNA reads TGTGCCAGCAGCTTGTACCCTAGCGGGAATCCTGAAGAGACCCAGTACTTC. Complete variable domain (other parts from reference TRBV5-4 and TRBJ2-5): ETGVTQSPTHLIKTRGQQVTLRCSSQSGHNTVSWYQQALGQGPQFIFQYYREEENGRGNFPPRFSGLQFPNYSSELNVNALELDDSALYLCASSLYPSGNPEETQYFGPGTRLLVL.

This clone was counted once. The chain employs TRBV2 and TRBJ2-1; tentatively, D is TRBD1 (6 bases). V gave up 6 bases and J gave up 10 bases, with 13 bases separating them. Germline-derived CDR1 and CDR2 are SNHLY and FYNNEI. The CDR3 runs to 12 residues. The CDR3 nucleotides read TGTGCCAGCAGGGACCCTCAGGGGGAGCAGTTCTTC. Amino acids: CASRDPQGEQFF.

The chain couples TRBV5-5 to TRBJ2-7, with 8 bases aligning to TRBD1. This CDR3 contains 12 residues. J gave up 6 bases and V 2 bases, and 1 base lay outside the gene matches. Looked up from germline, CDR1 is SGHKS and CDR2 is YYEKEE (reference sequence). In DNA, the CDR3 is TGTGCCAGCAGCTTAGGGACAGGCGAGCAGTACTTC. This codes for CASSLGTGEQYF.

The CDR3 DNA reads as TGTGCCAGCAGCACCTCTTCGGCTCCCGTGCGGGACAGCCTGTATACGCAGTATTTT. It encodes CASSTSSAPVRDSLYTQYF. The chain recombines TRBV7-9 with TRBJ2-3; D perhaps matches TRBD1 (7 bases). Trimming left V 5 bases short and J 7 bases short, with 31 bases between. CDR3 size: 19 residues. Germline assignment: CDR1 SEHNR and CDR2 FQNEAQ (reference sequence).

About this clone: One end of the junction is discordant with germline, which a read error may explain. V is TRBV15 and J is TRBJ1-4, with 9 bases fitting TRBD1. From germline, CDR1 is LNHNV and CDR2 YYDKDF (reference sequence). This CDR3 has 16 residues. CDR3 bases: TGTGCCACCAGCAGTTCCTGGACAGGGGCAAATGGAAAACTGTTTTTT. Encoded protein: CATSSSWTGANGKLFF. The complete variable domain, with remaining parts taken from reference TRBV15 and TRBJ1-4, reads DAMVIQNPRYQVTQFGKPVTLSCSQTLNHNVMYWYQQKSSQAPKLLFHYYDKDFNNEADTPDNFQSRRPNTSFCFLDIRSPGLGDTAMYLCATSSSWTGANGKLFFGSGTQLSVL.

Here the CDR3 reads CASSLQGRSYNEQFF. CDR3 bases: TGTGCCAGCAGTTTGCAGGGCCGCTCCTACAATGAGCAGTTCTTC. This chain connects TRBV28 to TRBJ2-1, with a tentative D call TRBD1 (5 bases). CDR3 size: 15 residues. Trimming left V 3 bases short and J 0 bases short, with 9 bases between. Germline CDR1 reads MDHEN; CDR2 reads SYDVKM.

The CDR3 bases are TGTGCCAGTAGTATCCTCGGGACAGGGGCCGAGCAGTACTTC. Encoded protein: CASSILGTGAEQYF. The genes are TRBV19 and TRBJ2-7, with 10 bases identical to TRBD1. Germline V gene data show CDR1 as LNHDA and CDR2 as SQIVND (reference sequence). V was pared by 3 bases and J by 6 bases, with 5 bases of the junction left unmatched. This CDR3 spans 14 amino acids.

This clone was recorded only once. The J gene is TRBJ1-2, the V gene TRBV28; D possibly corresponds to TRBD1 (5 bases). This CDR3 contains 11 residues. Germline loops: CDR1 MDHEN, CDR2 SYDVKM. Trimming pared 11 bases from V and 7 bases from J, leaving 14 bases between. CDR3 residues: CALLGGSGYTF. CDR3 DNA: TGTGCCCTGCTTGGGGGGTCTGGCTACACCTTC.